The next 28 T cell receptor beta chains were all read from a single sample in a study of glioma-infiltrating T cells. The iRepertoire nested amplicon-rescue multiplex PCR amplified TCR alpha and beta CDR3s from RNA. MiXCR, applied by TCRdb to the multiplex PCR reads, yields one record per CDR3 protein. The data show approximately 130,000 distinct CDR3 sequences, 24% seen once. The specimen was glioma tissue, nonneoplastic brain tissue, or PBMCs (not recorded which). Every receptor here comes from a human donor with low-grade glioma or glioblastoma, undergoing nonglioma brain surgery, or in good health (not recorded which).

This clonotype came up many times. The CDR3 sequence: CATSPRLSVSYNEQFF. DNA of the CDR3: TGTGCCACCAGTCCCCGGCTCTCCGTCTCCTACAATGAGCAGTTCTTC. The J gene is TRBJ2-1, the V gene TRBV24-1; no clear D gene. The V end lost 6 bases, the J end lost 0 bases, and 14 bases lay between the germline ends. In germline, CDR1 is KGHDR, CDR2 SFDVKD. The CDR3 covers 16 residues.

The rearrangement uses TRBV7-9 and TRBJ1-2; D is uncertain. V was shortened by 1 base and J by 3 bases, with 18 bases between the two germline ends. The CDR3 has 17 residues. CDR1 is SEHNR and CDR2 is FQNEAQ in the germline V gene (reference sequence). CDR3 nucleotide sequence: TGTGCCAGCAGCTTAGATATCGCTCATGGCACCTACTATGGCTACACCTTC. This gives the protein CASSLDIAHGTYYGYTF.

This clonotype was detected only once. The genes are TRBV12-3 or TRBV12-4 and TRBJ1-1; possibly TRBD1 for D (5 bases). This CDR3 region has 15 residues. V gave up 7 bases and J gave up 0 bases, with 15 bases separating them. CDR3 amino acids: CASTGGYVMNTEAFF. The CDR3 DNA sequence: TGTGCCAGCACCGGGGGGTATGTAATGAACACTGAAGCTTTCTTT.

The rearrangement joins TRBV6-6 to TRBJ2-4; D is possibly TRBD1 (5 bases). The V gene lost 6 bases and the J gene lost 0 bases, with 12 bases spanning the gap. This CDR3 is 15 amino acids long. Germline V gives CDR1 MNHNY, CDR2 SVGAGI (reference sequence). The CDR3 here is CASSPPRVAKNIQYF. As DNA, the CDR3 is TGTGCCAGCAGCCCACCCAGGGTAGCCAAAAACATTCAGTACTTC.

This clonotype has only a few counts. V usage is TRBV7-9 and J usage is TRBJ1-5; D perhaps matches TRBD1 (5 bases). The CDR3 runs 13 residues. Germline loops: CDR1 SEHNR, CDR2 FQNEAQ (reference sequence). The germline V and J ends were trimmed by 5 bases and 5 bases, with 10 bases remaining between them. The CDR3 here is CASSLLGDQPQHF. CDR3 DNA: TGTGCCAGCAGCCTCCTGGGGGATCAGCCCCAGCATTTT.

This rearrangement joins TRBV28 to TRBJ2-7, with a tentative D call TRBD1 (6 bases). Trimming pared 1 base from V and 3 bases from J, leaving 10 bases between. Germline V gives CDR1 MDHEN, CDR2 SYDVKM. The CDR3 length is 14 residues. CDR3: CASSLSTGYYEQYV. The CDR3 DNA follows: TGTGCCAGCAGTTTATCCACAGGGTACTACGAGCAGTACGTC.

This clonotype was detected ten times or more. The genes are TRBV9 and TRBJ2-3; TRBD2 agrees at 12 bases. This CDR3 comprises 15 residues. V shed 3 bases and J 5 bases; nucleotides not matched to a gene: 4. Germline V CDR1 and CDR2: SGDLS, YYNGEE. CDR3 in DNA: TGTGCCAGCAGCGCTAGCGGGGGGGCCATAGATACGCAGTATTTT. Translating it yields CASSASGGAIDTQYF.

This clonotype was counted between two and nine times. The chain combines TRBV20-1 with TRBJ1-6, with a tentative D call TRBD1 (5 bases). In germline, CDR1 is DFQATT, CDR2 SNEGSKA (reference sequence). CDR3 length: 16 amino acids. Between the trimmed V and J ends, which lost 2 bases and 4 bases, there was a span of 15 bases. The CDR3 protein is CSARSGLGGYNSPLHF. In nucleotides, the CDR3 is TGCAGTGCTAGATCCGGGTTGGGGGGATATAATTCACCCCTCCACTTT.

This chain links TRBV6-1 with TRBJ2-3; TRBD1 matches 10 bases. The CDR3 is made up of 17 amino acids. The germline CDR1 and CDR2 sequences are MNHNS and SASEGT. With V trimmed by 6 bases and J by 2 bases, 11 bases remained unmatched. The CDR3 protein is CASSPRTGTGVTDTQYF. CDR3 DNA sequence: TGTGCCAGCAGCCCACGCACCGGGACAGGGGTCACAGATACGCAGTATTTT.

The sample holds a few counts of this clonotype. This rearrangement joins TRBV10-3 to TRBJ2-1; D is uncertain. The V gene lost 6 bases and the J gene lost 5 bases, with 14 bases spanning the gap. This CDR3 spans 14 amino acids. Germline V CDR1 and CDR2: ENHRY, SYGVKD. The CDR3 spells CAISRPVDNNEQFF. CDR3 nucleotide sequence: TGTGCCATCAGCCGCCCCGTCGATAACAATGAGCAGTTCTTC.

This clonotype was recorded at least ten times. This chain connects TRBV27 to TRBJ2-2; D is ambiguous. Germline V gives CDR1 MNHEY, CDR2 SMNVEV (reference sequence). The CDR3 length is 13 residues. The V end was cut by 3 bases, the J end by 4 bases, with 6 bases between. This CDR3 reads CASSFEVTGELFF. CDR3 nucleotides: TGTGCCAGCAGTTTCGAGGTCACCGGGGAGCTGTTTTTT.

The chain carries TRBV20-1 and TRBJ2-3; a weak D match, TRBD2 (7 bases). V was shortened by 4 bases and J by 2 bases, with 16 bases between the two germline ends. Germline assignment: CDR1 DFQATT and CDR2 SNEGSKA (reference sequence). The CDR3 is 15 amino acids. The CDR3 spells CSAKGAGAVTDTQYF. The CDR3 DNA reads as TGCAGTGCTAAAGGGGCGGGGGCCGTCACAGATACGCAGTATTTT.

The genes are TRBV12-3 or TRBV12-4 and TRBJ1-1; D is possibly TRBD1 (5 bases). Between the trimmed V and J ends, which lost 10 bases and 0 bases, there was a span of 15 bases. The CDR3 is 14 amino acids. CDR3 amino acids: CAIPITGLNTEAFF. DNA of the CDR3: TGTGCCATCCCAATTACAGGCTTGAACACTGAAGCTTTCTTT.

The chain recombines TRBV7-9 with TRBJ2-2; D not resolved. Germline loops: CDR1 SEHNR, CDR2 FQNEAQ (reference sequence). V was trimmed by 0 bases and J by 1 base, leaving 3 bases between them. There are 14 residues in the CDR3. The CDR3 spells CASSLAKNTGELFF. The CDR3 DNA is TGTGCCAGCAGCTTAGCCAAGAACACCGGGGAGCTGTTTTTT.

The table lists this clonotype with many counts. The V gene is TRBV7-2, the J gene TRBJ1-1; D not resolved. This CDR3 comprises 13 residues. The germline CDR1 and CDR2 sequences are SGHTA and FQGNSA. The V end was cut by 1 base, the J end by 7 bases, with 10 bases between. The CDR3 region has the DNA TGTGCCAGCAGCTTAGGCCCGGGCGGTGAAGCTTTCTTT. The encoded protein is CASSLGPGGEAFF.

This chain uses TRBV11-2 with TRBJ2-3; D call uncertain. The CDR3 has 15 residues. The V and J ends lost 5 bases and 3 bases respectively, with 15 bases between them. Germline-derived CDR1 and CDR2 are SGHAT and FQNNGV. This CDR3 is CASSPARLPTDTQYF. The CDR3 coding sequence is TGTGCCAGCAGCCCGGCACGATTACCGACAGATACGCAGTATTTT. Based on the CDR3 plus reference TRBV11-2 and TRBJ2-3, the full variable domain is EAGVAQSPRYKIIEKRQSVAFWCNPISGHATLYWYQQILGQGPKLLIQFQNNGVVDDSQLPKDRFSAERLKGVDSTLKIQPAKLEDSAVYLCASSPARLPTDTQYFGPGTRLTVL.

This chain links TRBV24-1 with TRBJ2-3, with TRBD1 matching 9 bases. Germline CDR1 and CDR2: KGHDR and SFDVKD. Trimming cost V 4 bases and J 6 bases; bases outside gene matches: 13. CDR3 length equals 17 residues. CDR3 protein: CATSEPLGQGRWDTQYF. CDR3 nucleotide sequence: TGTGCCACCAGTGAACCCCTCGGACAGGGGCGTTGGGATACGCAGTATTTT.

CDR3 loop: CASSQEDRVAFF. As DNA, the CDR3 is TGTGCCAGCAGCCAGGAGGACAGGGTGGCTTTCTTT. The V gene is TRBV4-2, the J gene TRBJ1-1, with 8 bases identical to TRBD1. In germline, CDR1 is LGHNA, CDR2 YNFKEQ. Unmatched junction bases numbered 5, after V lost 3 bases and J lost 11 bases. The CDR3 contains 12 residues.

This clonotype was picked up a small number of times. The V call is TRBV7-9, the J call TRBJ2-2, with D uncertain. Germline V lookup: CDR1 SEHNR, CDR2 FQNEAQ (reference sequence). The CDR3 runs to 15 residues. V lost 2 bases and J lost 0, with 7 bases in between. The chain's CDR3 is CASSLRTPNTGELFF. The CDR3 DNA is TGTGCCAGCAGCTTACGTACACCGAACACCGGGGAGCTGTTTTTT.

Many counts were recorded for this clonotype. The rearrangement uses TRBV7-2 and TRBJ1-5; 11 nucleotides align to TRBD1. The CDR3 runs 16 residues. The germline V gene has CDR1 SGHTA and CDR2 FQGNSA. V shed 5 bases and J 6 bases; nucleotides not matched to a gene: 9. In DNA form, the CDR3 reads TGTGCCAGCAGCATCCGGGACAGGGGGATAGGTCAGCCCCAGCATTTT. This gives the protein CASSIRDRGIGQPQHF.

The chain has TRBV24-1 and TRBJ1-2; D unresolved. CDR3 length: 14 residues. Germline V gene sequence: CDR1 KGHDR, CDR2 SFDVKD. V was shortened by 9 bases and J by 0 bases, with 13 bases between the two germline ends. The CDR3 DNA sequence: TGTGCCACCTCCGAGACCGAGACTAACTATGGCTACACCTTC. Protein sequence: CATSETETNYGYTF.

On this clonotype itself: A much larger clone sits a single nucleotide away, making a read error possible. The chain joins TRBV20-1 to TRBJ2-4, with TRBD1 as a possible D gene (5 bases). The CDR3 sequence is 13 residues long. Germline loops: CDR1 DFQATT, CDR2 SNEGSKA (reference sequence). CDR3 protein: CIARVGRVNIQYF. CDR3 DNA sequence: TGCATTGCTAGAGTGGGCAGGGTAAACATTCAGTACTTC.

This clonotype was counted many times. The chain joins TRBV6-1 to TRBJ2-3; a weak D match, TRBD1 (5 bases). Per the germline V gene, CDR1 is MNHNS and CDR2 is SASEGT. V lost 5 bases, J lost 0 bases, and 15 bases lay in between. This CDR3 is 16 amino acids long. The CDR3 loop reads CASSKGHSPSTDTQYF. The CDR3 region has the DNA TGTGCCAGCAGTAAGGGGCACTCTCCTAGCACAGATACGCAGTATTTT.

The gene calls are TRBV7-3 and TRBJ2-3, with D uncertain. The CDR3 is made up of 14 amino acids. Trimming pared 1 base from V and 1 base from J, leaving 6 bases between. The germline V gene encodes CDR1 SGHTA and CDR2 FQGTGA. The CDR3 nucleotides read TGTGCCAGCAGCTTAAGTCCCCGCACAGATACGCAGTATTTT. It translates to CASSLSPRTDTQYF.

This clonotype appeared many times. The chain has TRBV6-6 and TRBJ1-4; 8 nucleotides line up with TRBD1. The CDR3 is made up of 15 amino acids. Germline-derived CDR1 and CDR2 are MNHNY and SVGAGI (reference sequence). J gave up 7 bases and V 2 bases, and 6 bases lay outside the gene matches. DNA of the CDR3: TGTGCCAGCAGTTACATTGACAGGGGATCTGAAAAACTGTTTTTT. Protein: CASSYIDRGSEKLFF.

The genes are TRBV27 and TRBJ2-6; perhaps TRBD1 as D (5 bases). CDR1 MNHEY and CDR2 SMNVEV come from the germline V gene (reference sequence). This CDR3 region has 15 residues. Trimming stripped 7 bases from V and 2 bases from J, with 12 bases between. The CDR3 nucleotides read TGTGCCAGCAACCCTGGGGCAGCTGGGGCCAACGTCCTGACTTTC. Amino acids: CASNPGAAGANVLTF.

The J gene is TRBJ2-5, the V gene TRBV7-3, with D uncertain. This CDR3 comprises 13 residues. Germline-derived CDR1 and CDR2 are SGHTA and FQGTGA. Trimming pared 1 base from V and 1 base from J, leaving 4 bases between. The CDR3: CASSLSLQETQYF. In nucleotides, the CDR3 is TGTGCCAGCAGCTTAAGTCTCCAAGAGACCCAGTACTTC.

This clonotype was counted at least ten times. The chain joins TRBV6-1 to TRBJ2-1; 9 bases line up with TRBD1. Germline trimming cut 5 bases from V and 5 bases from J; bases unmatched to any gene: 7. Germline values: CDR1 MNHNS, CDR2 SASEGT. The CDR3 has 15 residues. The CDR3 sequence: CASSLRDRDNNEQFF. CDR3 coding DNA: TGTGCCAGCAGTCTCCGGGACAGGGATAACAATGAGCAGTTCTTC.